This T cell receptor (beta chain) was captured in a study of cytomegalovirus exposure and HLA in healthy donors. Study results and limitations: Being productive about 90% or about 30% of the time was typical of most TCR beta V segments in an earlier analysis. CMV serostatus was the sole immune exposure information available.

The CDR3 has 16 residues. The ends were cut back, 6 bases at V and 0 bases at J, with 16 bases in the middle. The germline V gene has CDR1 SGHRS and CDR2 YFSETQ. The PCR had 60 Vbeta and 13 Jbeta primers. This table comes from immunoSEQ multiplex PCR, and its TCRdb copy is limited to in-frame clones, with some not included. The profile shows under 150,000 clones, roughly three quarters of them singletons. About this clone: What it recognizes is unknown.

The sequence came from a female donor in good health and CMV-seronegative. Sequencing was carried out using PBMCs. This chain uses TRBV5-1 with TRBJ2-1; D perhaps matches TRBD2 (6 bases). CDR3 DNA: TGCGCCAGCACCTCCGGAGGAGGGAGCTCCTACAATGAGCAGTTCTTC. Translating it yields CASTSGGGSSYNEQFF.